These 4 T cell receptor beta chains came from one sample sequenced in a study of shared clonotypes between healthy human individuals. The assay was immunoSEQ multiplex PCR, and TCRdb's table has in-frame clones only and misses some. Altogether 2 million to 3 million clones are present, under 95% being singletons, with the ten largest covering roughly 0.36%. Sequenced sample: naive CD4+ T cells from PBMCs. The subset denotes: CD45RA+ positively selected. The source of these receptors is a young man in good health. Some clones in this sample may be carry-over from other donors' samples.

This clone was seen once. The chain carries TRBV19 and TRBJ2-2; D gene uncertain. Trimming cost V 1 base and J 6 bases, with 15 bases left between them. Germline assignment: CDR1 LNHDA and CDR2 SQIVND (reference sequence). This CDR3 is built from 16 residues. The CDR3 DNA sequence: TGTGCCAGTAGTATAGTAAGGTCTCCTTCGGCCGGGGAGCTGTTTTTT. Its translation is CASSIVRSPSAGELFF.

The chain recombines TRBV19 with TRBJ2-7; TRBD2 aligns across 11 bases. Trimming at V came to 6 bases and at J to 4 bases, leaving 8 bases not matched to a gene. This CDR3 comprises 15 residues. Germline assignment: CDR1 LNHDA and CDR2 SQIVND (reference sequence). CDR3 sequence reads: CASRPTSGSRYEQYF. The CDR3 DNA follows: TGTGCCAGTAGACCTACTAGCGGGAGTCGTTACGAGCAGTACTTC.

The gene calls are TRBV5-6 and TRBJ2-3, with TRBD2 as a possible D gene (5 bases). Trimming removed 3 bases from V and 2 bases from J, with 10 bases in between. Germline assignment: CDR1 SGHDT and CDR2 YYEEEE. CDR3 length: 14 amino acids. The CDR3 loop is CASSWETLTDTQYF. DNA of the CDR3: TGTGCCAGCAGCTGGGAGACCCTCACAGATACGCAGTATTTT.

The V gene is TRBV5-4, the J gene TRBJ2-3, with 8 nucleotides matching TRBD2. Trimming took 0 bases from V and 3 from J; bases not matched to a gene: 3. The germline CDR1 and CDR2 sequences are SGHNT and YYREEE (reference sequence). The CDR3 totals 15 residues. CDR3 nucleotides: TGTGCCAGCAGCTTGGATGCGGGAGGAACAGATACGCAGTATTTT. Its translation is CASSLDAGGTDTQYF.